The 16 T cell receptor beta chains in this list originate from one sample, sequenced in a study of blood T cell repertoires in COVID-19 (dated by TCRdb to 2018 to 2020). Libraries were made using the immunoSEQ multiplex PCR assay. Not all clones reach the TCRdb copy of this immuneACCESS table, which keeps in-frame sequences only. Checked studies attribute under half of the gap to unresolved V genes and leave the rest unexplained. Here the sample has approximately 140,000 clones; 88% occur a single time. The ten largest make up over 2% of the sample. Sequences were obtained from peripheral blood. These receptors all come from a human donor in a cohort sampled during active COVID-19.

CDR3 in amino acids: CAQRPMNYGYTF. As DNA, the CDR3 is TGTGCGCAGCGGCCAATGAACTATGGCTACACCTTC. The chain has TRBV2 and TRBJ1-2, with unresolved D. The CDR3 covers 12 residues. Germline V gene sequence: CDR1 SNHLY, CDR2 FYNNEI.

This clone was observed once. The CDR3 DNA reads TGTGCCAGTAGTATAAGTGGTAGCGCGAATCAAGAGACCCAGTACTTC. As protein: CASSISGSANQETQYF. This rearrangement joins TRBV19 to TRBJ2-5; a possible D gene is TRBD2 (5 bases). The V and J ends lost 2 bases and 2 bases respectively, with 15 bases between them. Germline-derived CDR1 and CDR2 are LNHDA and SQIVND (reference sequence). The CDR3 has 16 amino acids.

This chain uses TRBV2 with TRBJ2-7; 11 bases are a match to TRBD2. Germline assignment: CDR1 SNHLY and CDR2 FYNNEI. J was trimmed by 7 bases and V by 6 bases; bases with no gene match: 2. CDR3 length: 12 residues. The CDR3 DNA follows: TGTGCCAGCAGGGTAGCGGGAGGGGAGCAGTACTTC. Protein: CASRVAGGEQYF. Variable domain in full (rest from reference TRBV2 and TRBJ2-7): EPEVTQTPSHQVTQMGQEVILRCVPISNHLYFYWYRQILGQKVEFLVSFYNNEISEKSEIFDDQFSVERPDGSNFTLKIRSTKLEDSAMYFCASRVAGGEQYFGPGTRLTVT.

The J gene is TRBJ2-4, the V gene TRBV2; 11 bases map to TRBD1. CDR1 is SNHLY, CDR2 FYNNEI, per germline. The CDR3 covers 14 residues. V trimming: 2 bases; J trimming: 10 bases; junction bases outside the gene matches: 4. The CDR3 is CASSEPGTGGIQYF. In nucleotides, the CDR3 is TGTGCCAGCAGTGAACCCGGGACAGGGGGGATTCAGTACTTC. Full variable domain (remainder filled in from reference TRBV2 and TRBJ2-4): EPEVTQTPSHQVTQMGQEVILRCVPISNHLYFYWYRQILGQKVEFLVSFYNNEISEKSEIFDDQFSVERPDGSNFTLKIRSTKLEDSAMYFCASSEPGTGGIQYFGAGTRLSVL.

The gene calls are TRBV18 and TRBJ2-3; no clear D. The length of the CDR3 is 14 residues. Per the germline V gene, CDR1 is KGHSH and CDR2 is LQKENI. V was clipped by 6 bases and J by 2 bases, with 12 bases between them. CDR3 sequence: CASSPVPATDTQYF. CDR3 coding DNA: TGTGCCAGCTCCCCGGTTCCTGCCACAGATACGCAGTATTTT.

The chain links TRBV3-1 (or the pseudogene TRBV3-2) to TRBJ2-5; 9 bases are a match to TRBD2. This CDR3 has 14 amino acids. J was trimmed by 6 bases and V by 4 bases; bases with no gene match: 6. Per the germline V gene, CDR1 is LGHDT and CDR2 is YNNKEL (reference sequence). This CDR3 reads CASSLQAGGKTQYF. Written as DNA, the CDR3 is TGTGCCAGCAGCCTCCAGGCGGGGGGGAAGACCCAGTACTTC.

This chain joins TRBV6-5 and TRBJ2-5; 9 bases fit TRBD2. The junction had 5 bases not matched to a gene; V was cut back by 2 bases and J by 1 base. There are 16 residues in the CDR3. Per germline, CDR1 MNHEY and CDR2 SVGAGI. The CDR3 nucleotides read TGTGCCAGCAGTTACGGGCTAGCGGGACTCCAAGAGACCCAGTACTTC. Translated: CASSYGLAGLQETQYF.

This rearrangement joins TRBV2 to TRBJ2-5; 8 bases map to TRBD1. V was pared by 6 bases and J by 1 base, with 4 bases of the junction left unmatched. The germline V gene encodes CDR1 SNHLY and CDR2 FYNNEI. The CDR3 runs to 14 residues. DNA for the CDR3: TGTGCCAGCAGCCGACAGGGGATCCAAGAGACCCAGTACTTC. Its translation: CASSRQGIQETQYF.

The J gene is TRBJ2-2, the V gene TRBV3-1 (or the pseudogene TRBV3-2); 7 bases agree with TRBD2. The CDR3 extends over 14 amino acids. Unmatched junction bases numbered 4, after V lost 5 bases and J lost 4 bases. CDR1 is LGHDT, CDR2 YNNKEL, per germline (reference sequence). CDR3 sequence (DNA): TGTGCCAGCAGCTTCTTAGCGGGCACCGGGGAGCTGTTTTTT. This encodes CASSFLAGTGELFF.

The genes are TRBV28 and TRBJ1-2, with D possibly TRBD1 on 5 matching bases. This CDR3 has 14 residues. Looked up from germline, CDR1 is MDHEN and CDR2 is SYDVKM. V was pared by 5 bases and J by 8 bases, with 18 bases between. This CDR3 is CASSPREGWRGYTF. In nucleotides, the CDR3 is TGTGCCAGCAGTCCCAGGGAGGGATGGAGGGGCTACACCTTC.

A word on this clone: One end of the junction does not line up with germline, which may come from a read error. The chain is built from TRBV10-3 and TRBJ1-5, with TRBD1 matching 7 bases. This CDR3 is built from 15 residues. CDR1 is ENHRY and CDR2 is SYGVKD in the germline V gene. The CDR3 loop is CAVRQGLESNQPQHF. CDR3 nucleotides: TGTGCCGTCAGACAGGGTCTCGAAAGCAATCAGCCCCAGCATTTT.

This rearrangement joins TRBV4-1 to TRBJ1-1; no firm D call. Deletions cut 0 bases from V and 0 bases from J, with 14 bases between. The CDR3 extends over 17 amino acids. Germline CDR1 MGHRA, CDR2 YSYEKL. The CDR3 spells CASSQDPVRAVNTEAFF. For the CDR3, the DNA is TGCGCCAGCAGCCAAGATCCGGTGCGGGCCGTGAACACTGAAGCTTTCTTT.

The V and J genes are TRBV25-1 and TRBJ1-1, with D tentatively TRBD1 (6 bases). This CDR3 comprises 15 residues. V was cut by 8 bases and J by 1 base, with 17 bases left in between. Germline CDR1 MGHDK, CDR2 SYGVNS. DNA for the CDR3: TGTGCCAGCGGCGAAATCAGGGGAGCGAACACTGAAGCTTTCTTT. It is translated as CASGEIRGANTEAFF.

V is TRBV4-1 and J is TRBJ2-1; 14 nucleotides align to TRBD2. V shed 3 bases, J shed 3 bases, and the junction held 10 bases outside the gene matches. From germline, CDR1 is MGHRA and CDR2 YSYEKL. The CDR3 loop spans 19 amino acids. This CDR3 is CASSQAPGTSGSIYNEQFF. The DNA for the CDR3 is TGCGCCAGCAGCCAGGCACCCGGGACTAGCGGGAGTATCTACAATGAGCAGTTCTTC.

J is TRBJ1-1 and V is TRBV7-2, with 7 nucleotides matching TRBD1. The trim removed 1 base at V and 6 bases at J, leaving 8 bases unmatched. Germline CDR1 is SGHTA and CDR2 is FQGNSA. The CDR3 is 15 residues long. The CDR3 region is CASSLELRGRAEAFF. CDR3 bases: TGTGCCAGCAGCTTAGAGTTAAGGGGGCGGGCTGAAGCTTTCTTT.

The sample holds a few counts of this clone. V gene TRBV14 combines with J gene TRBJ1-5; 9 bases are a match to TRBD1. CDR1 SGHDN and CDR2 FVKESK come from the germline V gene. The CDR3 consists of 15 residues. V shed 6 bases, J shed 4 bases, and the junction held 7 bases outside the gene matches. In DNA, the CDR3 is TGTGCCAGCAGTCCCACAGGGGGCGCGAATCAGCCCCAGCATTTT. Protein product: CASSPTGGANQPQHF.